This is a list of T cell receptor beta chains from one sample in a study of T-cell memory formation after mild COVID-19. TCRdb re-called the 5' RACE reads through MiXCR, storing one row per CDR3 protein. The table has about 140,000 distinct CDR3 sequences, 6% seen once. Material: PBMCs or a T cell subset sorted from them (not recorded which). The receptors here all came from an adult woman who had mild COVID-19 (a few samples of this study predate the infection). Cell type and time point are not known. CDR3s include the opening cysteine and the closing phenylalanine or tryptophan. The order of the fields is J gene, D gene, clone size, V gene, CDR3 protein, CDR3 DNA. D genes are given only for firm matches. Clone size, where shown, is once, few, many, or a class for clones that have expanded.

J gene: TRBJ1-1; D gene: NA; clone size: NA; V gene: TRBV6-2/TRBV6-3; CDR3 protein: CASSYSASLEAFF; CDR3 DNA: TGTGCCAGCAGTTACTCGGCCTCACTAGAAGCTTTCTTT
J gene: TRBJ1-2; D gene: NA; clone size: few; V gene: TRBV29-1; CDR3 protein: CSVARGSDGYTF; CDR3 DNA: TGCAGCGTTGCTAGAGGTTCAGATGGCTACACCTTC
J gene: TRBJ1-1; D gene: TRBD1; clone size: NA; V gene: TRBV9; CDR3 protein: CASSVDPDRDTEAFF; CDR3 DNA: TGTGCCAGCAGCGTAGACCCGGACAGGGACACTGAAGCTTTCTTT
J gene: TRBJ2-2; D gene: NA; clone size: many; V gene: TRBV5-4; CDR3 protein: CASSEDSSGTGELFF; CDR3 DNA: TGTGCCAGCAGCGAGGACAGTTCGGGCACCGGGGAGCTGTTTTTT
J gene: TRBJ2-7; D gene: NA; clone size: many; V gene: TRBV5-1; CDR3 protein: CASSSTGTPNEQYF; CDR3 DNA: TGCGCCAGCAGCTCGACCGGGACTCCTAACGAGCAGTACTTC
J gene: TRBJ1-3; D gene: NA; clone size: few; V gene: TRBV6-5; CDR3 protein: CASVSASGNTIYF; CDR3 DNA: TGTGCCAGCGTCTCGGCATCTGGAAACACCATATATTTT
J gene: TRBJ2-5; D gene: NA; clone size: NA; V gene: TRBV5-1; CDR3 protein: CASSFQGSWQETQYF; CDR3 DNA: TGCGCCAGCAGCTTTCAAGGGAGTTGGCAAGAGACCCAGTACTTC
J gene: TRBJ2-3; D gene: TRBD2; clone size: few; V gene: TRBV12-3/TRBV12-4; CDR3 protein: CASRVAGLNTDTQYF; CDR3 DNA: TGTGCCAGCAGAGTAGCGGGACTAAACACAGATACGCAGTATTTT
J gene: TRBJ2-5; D gene: NA; clone size: NA; V gene: TRBV4-3; CDR3 protein: CASSQGLGREKETQYF; CDR3 DNA: TGCGCCAGCAGCCAAGGGCTAGGCCGCGAGAAAGAGACCCAGTACTTC
J gene: TRBJ2-3; D gene: NA; clone size: NA; V gene: TRBV12-3/TRBV12-4; CDR3 protein: CASSPSPSTDTQYF; CDR3 DNA: TGTGCCAGCAGTCCCTCCCCCTCCACAGATACGCAGTATTTT
J gene: TRBJ2-1; D gene: NA; clone size: NA; V gene: TRBV7-8; CDR3 protein: CASSLGGGLYEQFF; CDR3 DNA: TGTGCCAGCAGCTTAGGTGGGGGTTTATATGAGCAGTTCTTC
J gene: TRBJ1-2; D gene: NA; clone size: many; V gene: TRBV5-5; CDR3 protein: CASSLGVGINGYTF; CDR3 DNA: TGTGCCAGCAGCTTGGGGGTAGGGATTAACGGCTACACCTTC
J gene: TRBJ2-7; D gene: NA; clone size: many; V gene: TRBV5-1; CDR3 protein: CASTPGVGYEQYF; CDR3 DNA: TGCGCCAGCACCCCGGGAGTAGGCTACGAGCAGTACTTC
J gene: TRBJ2-7; D gene: NA; clone size: many; V gene: TRBV5-1; CDR3 protein: CASSLGGNYEQYF; CDR3 DNA: TGCGCCAGCAGCTTAGGGGGGAACTACGAGCAGTACTTC
J gene: TRBJ1-2; D gene: NA; clone size: NA; V gene: TRBV7-8; CDR3 protein: CASSLGDWQGEGYTF; CDR3 DNA: TGTGCCAGCAGCTTAGGTGATTGGCAGGGAGAGGGCTACACCTTC
J gene: TRBJ1-1; D gene: NA; clone size: many; V gene: TRBV10-3; CDR3 protein: CAVNRDAGPTEAFF; CDR3 DNA: TGTGCCGTGAACCGGGACGCTGGGCCCACTGAAGCTTTCTTT
J gene: TRBJ2-1; D gene: NA; clone size: NA; V gene: TRBV15; CDR3 protein: CATSRGGLYNEQFF; CDR3 DNA: TGTGCCACCAGCAGAGGAGGACTTTACAATGAGCAGTTCTTC
J gene: TRBJ1-2; D gene: NA; clone size: many; V gene: TRBV7-2; CDR3 protein: CASSLAGRNYGYTF; CDR3 DNA: TGTGCCAGCAGCTTAGCCGGACGGAACTATGGCTACACCTTC
J gene: TRBJ1-2; D gene: NA; clone size: NA; V gene: TRBV7-2; CDR3 protein: CASSAPPRAIYGYTF; CDR3 DNA: TGTGCCAGCAGCGCCCCCCCCAGAGCCATCTATGGCTACACCTTC
J gene: TRBJ1-1; D gene: TRBD1; clone size: few; V gene: TRBV27; CDR3 protein: CASKGGTVEAFF; CDR3 DNA: TGTGCCAGCAAGGGCGGGACAGTTGAAGCTTTCTTT
J gene: TRBJ2-7; D gene: TRBD1; clone size: NA; V gene: TRBV5-1; CDR3 protein: CASSLRTGTEEQYF; CDR3 DNA: TGCGCCAGCAGCTTGAGGACAGGGACGGAGGAGCAGTACTTC
J gene: TRBJ1-5; D gene: NA; clone size: few; V gene: TRBV2; CDR3 protein: CASSAPTGGNQPQHF; CDR3 DNA: TGTGCCAGCAGTGCGCCGACGGGGGGTAATCAGCCCCAGCATTTT
J gene: TRBJ2-1; D gene: TRBD2; clone size: many; V gene: TRBV5-1; CDR3 protein: CASSPTRASGRAYNEQFF; CDR3 DNA: TGCGCCAGCAGCCCAACAAGGGCTAGCGGGAGGGCCTACAATGAGCAGTTCTTC
J gene: TRBJ1-1; D gene: NA; clone size: few; V gene: TRBV20-1; CDR3 protein: CSARDFRGLGTEAFF; CDR3 DNA: TGCAGTGCTAGAGATTTTCGGGGGCTCGGTACTGAAGCTTTCTTT
J gene: TRBJ1-5; D gene: TRBD1; clone size: many; V gene: TRBV5-1; CDR3 protein: CASRTGAGKPQHF; CDR3 DNA: TGCGCCAGCCGGACAGGGGCCGGTAAGCCCCAGCATTTT
J gene: TRBJ2-5; D gene: NA; clone size: NA; V gene: TRBV24-1; CDR3 protein: CATSDSTEYQETQYF; CDR3 DNA: TGTGCCACCAGTGATTCCACAGAGTACCAAGAGACCCAGTACTTC
J gene: TRBJ2-7; D gene: TRBD1; clone size: NA; V gene: TRBV11-2; CDR3 protein: CASSIQGSSSYEQYF; CDR3 DNA: TGTGCCAGCAGCATACAGGGGTCATCCTCCTACGAGCAGTACTTC
J gene: TRBJ1-6; D gene: NA; clone size: few; V gene: TRBV10-3; CDR3 protein: CAITGAGGGSPLHF; CDR3 DNA: TGTGCCATCACGGGTGCGGGCGGAGGATCACCCCTCCACTTT
J gene: TRBJ2-3; D gene: NA; clone size: many; V gene: TRBV24-1; CDR3 protein: CATSDPDTRDPLYTQYF; CDR3 DNA: TGTGCCACCAGTGACCCCGATACCCGGGACCCCCTGTATACGCAGTATTTT
J gene: TRBJ2-1; D gene: NA; clone size: many; V gene: TRBV12-3/TRBV12-4; CDR3 protein: CASSLGVSYNEQFF; CDR3 DNA: TGTGCCAGCAGTTTAGGGGTCTCCTACAATGAGCAGTTCTTC
J gene: TRBJ1-1; D gene: TRBD1; clone size: many; V gene: TRBV9; CDR3 protein: CASSGDLGQGNTEAFF; CDR3 DNA: TGTGCCAGCAGCGGGGACTTAGGACAGGGGAACACTGAAGCTTTCTTT